This TCR beta chain was recovered during a study of blood T cell repertoires in COVID-19. Across the study: The analysed material was cDNA or gDNA that came from T cells, B-cell-depleted T cells, or PBMCs.

The CDR3 loop spans 15 amino acids. Germline-derived CDR1 and CDR2 are SGHRS and YFSETQ. The V end was cut by 4 bases, the J end by 2 bases, with 14 bases between. TCRdb's copy holds only in-frame clones and misses some; the assay was immunoSEQ multiplex PCR. The sample records 80,000 to 95,000 clones, roughly 81% being singletons. This TCR derives from an elderly man with COVID-19, enrolled during active disease. The V and J genes are TRBV5-1 and TRBJ2-3, with D maybe TRBD2 (7 bases). The sequencing sample was made of peripheral blood. CDR3 DNA: TGCGCCAGCAGCACAGACGGGGGGCTCACAGATACGCAGTATTTT. Encoded protein: CASSTDGGLTDTQYF.